The rows below give T cell receptor beta chains drawn from one sample of a study of T cells in Graves' hyperthyroidism and ophthalmopathy. TCRdb passed the multiplex PCR reads through MiXCR, listing each CDR3 protein once. The repertoire holds 500,000 to 750,000 distinct CDR3 sequences, with 15% to 17% as singletons. Sequencing input: blood. All receptors derive from a woman aged 25 to 39 with Graves' hyperthyroidism. CDR3s include the opening cysteine and the closing phenylalanine or tryptophan. D genes are given only for firm matches. The size of a clone is reported for some rows only, either as once, few or many, or as a class for expanded clones.

NA | NA | TRBJ2-1 | TRBV20-1 | CSARALEFSYNEQFF | TGCAGTGCTAGAGCTCTAGAGTTCTCCTACAATGAGCAGTTCTTC
many | NA | TRBJ2-7 | TRBV20-1 | CSARDLGVDYEQYF | TGCAGTGCTAGAGATCTTGGGGTTGACTACGAGCAGTACTTC
many | TRBD2 | TRBJ2-7 | TRBV12-3/TRBV12-4 | CASSLGHPGLAVYEQYF | TGTGCCAGCAGTCTTGGACACCCGGGACTAGCAGTCTACGAGCAGTACTTC
many | NA | TRBJ2-3 | TRBV12-3/TRBV12-4 | CASTPRDRRTDTQYF | TGTGCCAGCACCCCTCGCGACAGGCGTACAGATACGCAGTATTTT
many | NA | TRBJ2-1 | TRBV12-3/TRBV12-4 | CASSVMGEPYNEQFF | TGTGCCAGCAGCGTCATGGGGGAGCCCTACAATGAGCAGTTCTTC
many | NA | TRBJ1-2 | TRBV3-1 | CASSQRRDTYGYTF | TGTGCCAGCAGCCAACGGCGGGATACTTATGGCTACACCTTC
many | TRBD1 | TRBJ2-7 | TRBV12-3/TRBV12-4 | CASSLGTGASYEQYF | TGTGCCAGCAGTTTGGGGACAGGGGCCTCCTACGAGCAGTACTTC
many | TRBD1 | TRBJ1-2 | TRBV6-2/TRBV6-3 | CASTWSGTGNGYGYTF | TGTGCCAGCACCTGGAGCGGGACAGGCAATGGCTATGGCTACACCTTC
many | NA | TRBJ2-3 | TRBV5-1 | CASSFVAVVADTQYF | TGCGCCAGCAGCTTTGTAGCGGTTGTTGCAGATACGCAGTATTTT
NA | TRBD1 | TRBJ2-7 | TRBV6-1 | CASSGTGPTYEQYF | TGTGCCAGCAGCGGGACAGGCCCTACCTACGAGCAGTACTTC
few | TRBD2 | TRBJ2-2 | TRBV7-9 | CASSFSLGASGQANTGELFF | TGTGCCAGCAGCTTTTCGTTAGGGGCTAGCGGCCAAGCGAACACCGGGGAGCTGTTTTTT
many | NA | TRBJ1-3 | TRBV28 | CASSTLGGNTIYF | TGTGCCAGCAGTACCTTAGGGGGAAACACCATATATTTT
many | NA | TRBJ2-1 | TRBV28 | CASSEAYNEQFF | TGTGCCAGCAGCGAGGCGTACAATGAGCAGTTCTTC
NA | NA | TRBJ2-4 | TRBV5-4 | CASGKDPKNIQYF | TGTGCCAGTGGGAAGGACCCGAAAAACATTCAGTACTTC
NA | TRBD2 | TRBJ2-5 | TRBV7-9 | CASSLYTGERGGSETQYF | TGTGCCAGCAGCTTATATACCGGAGAGCGGGGGGGCAGTGAGACCCAGTACTTC
NA | TRBD1 | TRBJ1-3 | TRBV9 | CASSGTGGTGGNTIYF | TGTGCCAGCAGCGGAACCGGTGGGACAGGGGGAAACACCATATATTTT
NA | TRBD2 | TRBJ2-2 | TRBV6-2/TRBV6-3 | CASSLLANTNTGELFF | TGTGCCAGCAGTTTACTAGCGAACACGAACACCGGGGAGCTGTTTTTT
NA | NA | TRBJ2-1 | TRBV27 | CASSLRWVRDSYNEQFF | TGTGCCAGCAGTTTACGATGGGTACGGGACTCCTACAATGAGCAGTTCTTC
many | TRBD1 | TRBJ2-2 | TRBV6-2/TRBV6-3 | CASSYRQGRINTGELFF | TGTGCCAGCAGTTACCGACAGGGGAGGATCAACACCGGGGAGCTGTTTTTT
many | NA | TRBJ1-1 | TRBV18 | CASSLQGELMNTEAFF | TGTGCCAGCTCACTACAGGGAGAGCTAATGAACACTGAAGCTTTCTTT
many | NA | TRBJ2-2 | TRBV30 | CAWDRGRGTGELFF | TGTGCCTGGGATCGGGGTAGGGGCACCGGGGAGCTGTTTTTT
many | NA | TRBJ2-3 | TRBV7-9 | CASSNRDPERDTQYF | TGTGCCAGCAGCAACCGGGACCCTGAGCGGGATACGCAGTATTTT
few | NA | TRBJ2-2 | TRBV14 | CASSPGHANTGELFF | TGTGCCAGCAGCCCAGGTCACGCGAACACCGGGGAGCTGTTTTTT
NA | NA | TRBJ2-4 | TRBV19 | CASSPQSSRANIQYF | TGTGCCAGTAGTCCGCAGTCCTCGAGGGCAAACATTCAGTACTTC
NA | NA | TRBJ2-5 | TRBV15 | CATSRGSGEETQYF | TGTGCCACCAGCAGGGGGTCAGGAGAGGAGACCCAGTACTTC
many | TRBD2 | TRBJ2-5 | TRBV7-8 | CASSSSEGSGSSETQYF | TGTGCCAGCAGCTCAAGCGAAGGTAGCGGGAGTTCGGAGACCCAGTACTTC
many | TRBD1 | TRBJ1-2 | TRBV7-9 | CASSLTGGSGYTF | TGTGCCAGCAGTCTTACAGGGGGAAGTGGCTACACCTTC
few | TRBD1 | TRBJ2-7 | TRBV15 | CATSTDREYGQYF | TGTGCCACCAGCACCGACAGGGAATATGGGCAGTACTTC
few | TRBD2 | TRBJ2-1 | TRBV19 | CASSIGRVAGVLRSYNEQFF | TGTGCCAGTAGTATAGGGCGGGTAGCGGGAGTACTCCGCTCCTACAATGAGCAGTTCTTC
NA | TRBD1 | TRBJ1-1 | TRBV6-6 | CASSYQGVNTEAFF | TGTGCCAGCAGTTACCAGGGGGTGAACACTGAAGCTTTCTTT
NA | NA | TRBJ1-1 | TRBV11-2 | CASSSTRYPSDKNTEAFF | TGTGCCAGCAGCTCGACTCGCTACCCATCAGACAAGAACACTGAAGCTTTCTTT
many | NA | TRBJ2-3 | TRBV6-1 | CASSELAGPHRGTQYF | TGTGCCAGCAGTGAATTGGCGGGCCCTCATAGGGGTACGCAGTATTTT
many | NA | TRBJ2-7 | TRBV6-1 | CASSTHIDRRYYEQYF | TGTGCCAGCAGTACCCACATCGACAGGCGATACTACGAGCAGTACTTC
NA | TRBD1 | TRBJ1-1 | TRBV20-1 | CSAPDRTNTEAFF | TGCAGTGCCCCGGACAGGACCAACACTGAAGCTTTCTTT
NA | NA | TRBJ2-7 | TRBV27 | CASSRSGTREQYF | TGTGCCAGCAGCAGATCCGGGACACGGGAGCAGTACTTC
many | NA | TRBJ2-7 | TRBV10-3 | CAISEGVGEQYF | TGTGCCATCAGTGAGGGCGTAGGAGAGCAGTACTTC
many | TRBD1 | TRBJ1-6 | TRBV6-1 | CASSEQQGQFSPLHF | TGTGCCAGCAGTGAACAACAGGGGCAGTTTTCACCCCTCCACTTT
many | NA | TRBJ2-3 | TRBV2 | CASSEALGLRLDTQYF | TGTGCCAGCAGTGAAGCCTTGGGGTTAAGGCTCGATACGCAGTATTTT
few | NA | TRBJ2-7 | TRBV20-1 | CSANPRGAYEQYF | TGCAGTGCTAACCCCCGCGGTGCCTACGAGCAGTACTTC
NA | NA | TRBJ2-1 | TRBV20-1 | CSARGSGQAVNEQFF | TGCAGTGCTAGAGGTAGCGGTCAAGCGGTCAATGAGCAGTTCTTC
many | TRBD2 | TRBJ2-1 | TRBV7-3 | CASSFMGTSGSNEQFF | TGTGCCAGCAGCTTCATGGGGACTAGCGGGAGCAATGAGCAGTTCTTC
NA | NA | TRBJ1-5 | TRBV19 | CACAGAGVSRNQPQHF | TGTGCCTGCGCCGGTGCAGGGGTAAGTAGGAATCAGCCCCAGCATTTT
few | TRBD1 | TRBJ1-2 | TRBV7-2 | CASSPLQGAAGYTF | TGTGCCAGCAGCCCGCTACAGGGGGCGGCTGGCTACACCTTC
few | NA | TRBJ2-6 | TRBV5-8 | CASSSSWFAGDISGANVLTF | TGTGCCAGCAGCTCATCGTGGTTCGCGGGGGACATCTCTGGGGCCAACGTCCTGACTTTC
NA | NA | TRBJ2-2 | TRBV7-9 | CASSLQVGTGELFF | TGTGCCAGCAGCTTACAGGTGGGGACCGGGGAGCTGTTTTTT
few | NA | TRBJ1-2 | TRBV6-1 | CASNDVRGYTF | TGTGCCAGCAATGATGTACGTGGCTACACCTTC